This TCR beta chain originates from a study of blood T cell repertoires in COVID-19. In the study overall: Sites across the United States, Italy and Spain contributed samples from acute and convalescent COVID-19. T cells, B-cell-depleted T cells, or PBMCs supplied cDNA or gDNA.

Original processing methods: Counts of nucleated cells, estimated from reference gene primer amplification, were obtained. The protocol was immunoSEQ multiplex PCR, while the TCRdb copy is restricted to in-frame clones and leaves out a portion. D and trimming were read from the DNA, whereas the V and J calls and clone size are those reported in that table. The repertoire has 310,000 or so clones, 80% to 90% of them found once; the top ten carry 1%. The sample consisted of peripheral blood. The origin of this receptor is a man aged 50 or older with active or convalescent COVID-19.

The CDR3 is CAWSSARETQYF. The DNA of the CDR3 is TGTGCCTGGAGTTCTGCCAGAGAGACCCAGTACTTC. The chain couples TRBV30 to TRBJ2-5; D unresolved. V was pared by 2 bases and J by 4 bases, with 8 bases between. The CDR3 sequence is 12 residues long. CDR1 and CDR2 (germline): GTSNPN, SVGIG (reference sequence).